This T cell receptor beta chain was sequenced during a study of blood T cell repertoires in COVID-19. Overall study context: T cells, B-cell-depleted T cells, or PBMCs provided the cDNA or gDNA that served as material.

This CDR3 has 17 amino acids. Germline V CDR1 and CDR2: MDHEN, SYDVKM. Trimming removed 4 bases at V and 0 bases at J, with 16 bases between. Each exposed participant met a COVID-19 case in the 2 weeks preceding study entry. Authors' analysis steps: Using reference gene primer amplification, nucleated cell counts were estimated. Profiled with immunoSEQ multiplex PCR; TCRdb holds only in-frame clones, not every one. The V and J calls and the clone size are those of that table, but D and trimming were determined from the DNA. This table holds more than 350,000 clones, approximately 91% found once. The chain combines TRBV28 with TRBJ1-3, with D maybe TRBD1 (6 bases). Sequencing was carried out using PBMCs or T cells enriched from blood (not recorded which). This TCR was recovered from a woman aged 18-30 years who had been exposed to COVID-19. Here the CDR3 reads CASSYRVGVFSGNTIYF. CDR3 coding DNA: TGTGCCAGCAGTTACAGGGTTGGGGTATTCTCTGGAAACACCATATATTTT.